This TCR beta chain was observed in a study of identical twins. The donor group consisted entirely of healthy Caucasians. TCRdb reanalysed the 5' RACE reads using MiXCR and keeps one entry per CDR3 protein. The sample yields about 530,000 distinct CDR3 sequences, approximately 20% seen once. Study-wide points: Analyses of zero insertions could be partly confounded by invariant MAIT and iNKT cells.

Per germline, CDR1 LNHNV and CDR2 YYDKDF (reference sequence). The germline V and J ends were trimmed by 1 base and 3 bases, with 10 bases remaining between them. The CDR3 has 15 residues. There are a few counts of this clonotype. Its antigen is not identified. These data also featured in a second study, about yellow fever vaccine responses in identical twins. That work states: It has been reported that, in twins, the vaccine T cell response seemed partly convergent and partly personalized.

This clonotype was sampled from a woman between 18 and 29 years old in good health. Sequenced sample: CD4+ T cells sorted from blood. J is TRBJ2-1 and V is TRBV15; D ambiguous. CDR3 sequence (DNA): TGTGCCACCAGCAGAGCTGGAGTCCTCTACAATGAGCAGTTCTTC. The encoded protein is CATSRAGVLYNEQFF.